The T cell receptor beta chain under discussion was sequenced for a study of CD8 T cells in ankylosing spondylitis (TCRdb year 2017). About the full investigation: The study set out to find disease-linked TCR variants by profiling T cell receptor beta repertoires in ankylosing spondylitis patients and healthy donors. The whole study cohort included over 85 healthy donors and around 24 ankylosing spondylitis patients. Peripheral blood was sampled, and synovial fluid was also collected from ankylosing spondylitis patients.

Broader findings and caveats from the paper: The disease-linked clones showed a CD8+ phenotype and occurred at relatively low frequencies in peripheral blood. The disease-linked clones were reported to be significantly enriched in matched synovial fluid samples from ankylosing spondylitis patients. Some motif variants were previously reported in synovial fluid and blood of reactive arthritis patients, suggesting common disease-initiation mechanisms. A TCR beta motif of 8 or 9 highly homologous amino acid variants appeared characteristic of blood from ankylosing spondylitis patients.

The sequencer was an Illumina HiSeq 2500. Quantitative 5'-RACE with molecular barcodes was used to prepare TCR beta libraries. The authors processed their data as follows. A new computational method based on a probabilistic model of VDJ rearrangement was used to identify disease-linked TCR variants. TCRdb's own reprocessing of the public reads used fastp at Q25 and MiXCR and kept productive beta chains. Each record represents a unique CDR3 protein, reported with the most common genes and DNA among its rows. These V and J calls derive from TCRdb rather than the authors' analysis. For this sample the table gives fewer than 550,000 distinct CDR3 sequences, of which approximately 5.3% were detected only once. The ten top clones hold approximately 3.5% of the sample. Looking up the germline V gene yields CDR1 MGHRA and CDR2 YSYEKL. Germline trimming: 1 base from V, 3 bases from J; junction bases outside gene matches: 2. The CDR3, from cysteine to phenylalanine, totals 15 residues. The CDR3 DNA has 45 bases and is translated from base 1.

Notes on this clonotype: The antigen it recognizes is unknown. The sample holds no much larger clone one base away, and base qualities are not on file.

Sequenced: blood, either unsorted or a sorted T cell fraction (not recorded which). This chain joins TRBV4-1 to TRBJ2-7, and 11 junctional nucleotides match TRBD2. This clonotype was obtained from a male donor with ankylosing spondylitis. The bases read TGCGCCAGCAGCCAAGCCCTAGCGGGGGGCTACGAGCAGTACTTC. It codes for CASSQALAGGYEQYF.